These 24 T cell receptor beta chains share one sample of origin, sequenced in a study of blood T cell repertoires in COVID-19. Measured with immunoSEQ multiplex PCR; TCRdb has only the in-frame clones, and not every one. Of 250,000 or so clones listed, 70% to 90% are singletons. The material sequenced was PBMCs or T cells enriched from blood (not recorded which). These receptors all stem from a man aged 30 to 39 who had recovered from COVID-19.

The chain links TRBV9 to TRBJ2-3; D gene unclear. CDR3 length: 17 residues. Germline V gene data show CDR1 as SGDLS and CDR2 as YYNGEE. The V end was cut by 3 bases, the J end by 1 base, with 18 bases between. The CDR3 here is CASSALLLGEGTDTQYF. The CDR3 DNA reads TGTGCCAGCAGCGCCCTCCTCTTAGGAGAGGGCACAGATACGCAGTATTTT. Based on the CDR3 plus reference TRBV9 and TRBJ2-3, the full variable domain is DSGVTQTPKHLITATGQRVTLRCSPRSGDLSVYWYQQSLDQGLQFLIQYYNGEERAKGNILERFSAQQFPDLHSELNLSSLELGDSALYFCASSALLLGEGTDTQYFGPGTRLTVL.

The chain is built from TRBV21-1 and TRBJ2-7; no check of the table's D call, TRBD1, against the DNA was made. TRBV21-1 is tagged as a pseudogene. The CDR3 spans 17 residues. The chain's CDR3 is CASSTKDRAIKVYEQYF. The CDR3 DNA reads TGTGCCAGCAGCACCAAAGACAGGGCCATTAAGGTCTACGAGCAGTACTTC.

The chain uses TRBV7-2 and TRBJ2-1, with 8 bases fitting TRBD2. The CDR3 covers 14 residues. Germline V gene lookup returns CDR1 SGHTA and CDR2 FQGNSA. J lost 9 bases, V lost 5 bases, and 9 bases had no gene match. The CDR3 DNA reads as TGTGCCAGCAGCCCAACAGCGGGGGCAGGTGAGCAGTTCTTC. Residues: CASSPTAGAGEQFF.

J is TRBJ2-1 and V is TRBV5-6, with a tentative D call TRBD1 (5 bases). There are 12 residues in the CDR3. Germline CDR1 SGHDT, CDR2 YYEEEE. Trimming shortened V by 0 bases and J by 10 bases, and 8 bases separated the two germline ends. CDR3 protein: CASSLDRREQFF. The CDR3 DNA follows: TGTGCCAGCAGCTTGGACAGGCGAGAGCAGTTCTTC.

The rearrangement joins TRBV4-1 to TRBJ2-5; D not resolved. Trimming removed 6 bases from V and 4 bases from J, with 15 bases in between. Per germline, CDR1 MGHRA and CDR2 YSYEKL. The length of the CDR3 is 14 residues. The CDR3 spells CASSRSEVGETQYF. In nucleotides, the CDR3 is TGCGCCAGCAGTCGATCTGAGGTAGGAGAGACCCAGTACTTC.

The chain links TRBV6-2 or TRBV6-3 to TRBJ2-6, with D perhaps TRBD1 (6 bases). Germline-derived CDR1 and CDR2 are MNHEY and SVGEGT. The CDR3 contains 16 residues. The ends were cut back, 2 bases at V and 4 bases at J, with 12 bases in the middle. The CDR3 coding sequence is TGTGCCAGCAGTTACCATGACAGGCCCGGGGCCAACGTCCTGACTTTC. Protein product: CASSYHDRPGANVLTF.

This chain links TRBV6-2 or TRBV6-3 with TRBJ2-2; D is perhaps TRBD2 (7 bases). The ends were cut back, 0 bases at V and 7 bases at J, with 15 bases in the middle. Germline lookup yields CDR1 MNHEY and CDR2 SVGEGT. The CDR3 is 16 amino acids. CDR3 in amino acids: CASSYSIAGAGGELFF. The DNA for the CDR3 is TGTGCCAGCAGTTACTCGATCGCGGGGGCTGGCGGGGAGCTGTTTTTT.

This chain joins TRBV19 and TRBJ1-2; no clear D gene. V lost 2 bases to trimming and J lost 4 bases, with 11 bases between them. CDR3 size: 14 residues. Germline CDR1 reads LNHDA; CDR2 reads SQIVND (reference sequence). This CDR3 reads CASSIPATRYGYTF. DNA for the CDR3: TGTGCCAGTAGTATACCAGCGACCCGCTATGGCTACACCTTC.

This rearrangement joins TRBV13 to TRBJ1-4; TRBD1 aligns across 8 bases. This CDR3 comprises 17 residues. V lost 3 bases, J lost 7 bases, and 13 bases stayed unmatched. Looked up from germline, CDR1 is PRHDT and CDR2 is FYEKMQ (reference sequence). Here the CDR3 DNA reads TGTGCCAGCAGCTTGACCCGAGGACAGGGTCGCGCTGAAAAACTGTTTTTT. It encodes CASSLTRGQGRAEKLFF.

The chain combines TRBV15 with TRBJ1-1, with 9 bases fitting TRBD1. V was clipped by 5 bases and J by 4 bases; unmatched bases: 2. The CDR3 is made up of 13 amino acids. CDR1 is LNHNV and CDR2 is YYDKDF in the germline V gene (reference sequence). The CDR3 reads CATSATGGTEAFF. The CDR3 DNA reads as TGTGCCACCAGCGCGACAGGGGGCACTGAAGCTTTCTTT.

The genes are TRBV30 and TRBJ2-1; 7 bases fit TRBD1. This CDR3 has 12 amino acids. The germline V gene has CDR1 GTSNPN and CDR2 SVGIG (reference sequence). J was trimmed by 6 bases and V by 2 bases; bases with no gene match: 1. The CDR3 DNA follows: TGTGCCTGGAGTTCAGGGGGCAATGAGCAGTTCTTC. As protein: CAWSSGGNEQFF.

The gene calls are TRBV21-1 and TRBJ1-2. TRBV21-1 counts as a pseudogene. This CDR3 region has 16 residues. CDR3: CASSKESGASPYGYTF. In nucleotides, the CDR3 is TGTGCCAGCAGCAAAGAGTCCGGCGCTAGCCCCTATGGCTACACCTTC.

J is TRBJ2-3 and V is TRBV27, with TRBD2 identical over 8 bases. Trimming removed 2 bases from V and 6 bases from J; junction bases left unmatched: 13. Germline V CDR1 and CDR2: MNHEY, SMNVEV (reference sequence). This CDR3 spans 17 amino acids. The CDR3 is CASSLMGGLGGVDTQYF. The CDR3 coding sequence is TGTGCCAGCAGTTTAATGGGGGGACTAGGAGGTGTCGATACGCAGTATTTT.

The V gene is TRBV20-1, the J gene TRBJ2-7, with no clear D. V dropped 3 bases and J dropped 5 bases, with 5 bases sitting between them. Per the germline V gene, CDR1 is DFQATT and CDR2 is SNEGSKA (reference sequence). The CDR3 consists of 10 residues. CDR3 DNA sequence: TGCAGTGCTAGCTTCCACGAGCAGTACTTC. Translating it yields CSASFHEQYF.

The chain couples TRBV2 to TRBJ1-1; perhaps TRBD1 as D (6 bases). The V gene lost 5 bases and the J gene lost 2 bases, with 15 bases spanning the gap. Per the germline V gene, CDR1 is SNHLY and CDR2 is FYNNEI. The CDR3 loop spans 15 amino acids. The chain's CDR3 is CASSLTGNSNTEAFF. DNA of the CDR3: TGTGCCAGCAGTCTTACAGGGAATAGTAACACTGAAGCTTTCTTT.

The V and J genes are TRBV7-9 and TRBJ2-7, with D possibly matching TRBD1 (6 bases). V was cut by 2 bases and J by 5 bases, with 10 bases left in between. Germline CDR1 SEHNR, CDR2 FQNEAQ (reference sequence). The CDR3 loop spans 13 amino acids. The CDR3 bases are TGTGCCAGCAGCTTACTGACAGGAAACGAGCAGTACTTC. This encodes CASSLLTGNEQYF.

This clone was seen only once. Mismatch with germline at one junction end may stem from a read error. The chain couples TRBV27 to TRBJ2-7; weak D call: TRBD1 (6 bases). Germline V gene data show CDR1 as MNHEY and CDR2 as SMNVEV (reference sequence). This CDR3 is built from 13 residues. In nucleotides, the CDR3 is TGTGCCAGCAGTCGAGACAGGCTCGAGGGAGTAGTCTTC. Translating gives CASSRDRLEGVVF.

This chain links TRBV7-9 with TRBJ1-5, with 7 nucleotides matching TRBD1. From germline, CDR1 is SEHNR and CDR2 FQNEAQ (reference sequence). V was pared by 5 bases and J by 6 bases, with 7 bases of the junction left unmatched. The CDR3 sequence is 14 residues long. Here the CDR3 reads CASSLQGIGQPQHF. DNA of the CDR3: TGTGCCAGCAGCCTACAGGGGATTGGTCAGCCCCAGCATTTT.

V and J are TRBV27 and TRBJ1-1, with D possibly matching TRBD1 (5 bases). Per the germline V gene, CDR1 is MNHEY and CDR2 is SMNVEV (reference sequence). Between the trimmed V and J ends, which lost 6 bases and 1 base, there was a span of 24 bases. The CDR3 runs to 18 residues. Here the CDR3 reads CASRTWSGSGGGNTEAFF. The CDR3 DNA reads as TGTGCCAGCAGAACATGGTCAGGGTCGGGCGGGGGGAACACTGAAGCTTTCTTT.

Notes on this clone: One end of the junction varies from germline; a read error may be responsible. The J gene is TRBJ1-5, the V gene TRBV7-4; tentative D call: TRBD1 (5 bases). Germline lookup yields CDR1 SGHVT and CDR2 SQSDAQ. CDR3 size: 17 residues. The CDR3 DNA is TGCGCCAGCACCCCCGCAAACGGGGGGGGGAGCAATCAGCCCCAGCATTTT. Its translation is CASTPANGGGSNQPQHF. Full variable domain (missing parts from reference TRBV7-4 and TRBJ1-5): GAGVSQSPRYKVAKRGRDVALRCDSISGHVTLYWYRQTLGQGSEVLTYSQSDAQRDKSGRPSGRFSAERPERSVSTLKIQRTEQGDSAVYLCASTPANGGGSNQPQHFGDGTRLSIL.

This chain connects TRBV5-1 to TRBJ2-7; D unclear. Germline CDR1 reads SGHRS; CDR2 reads YFSETQ. Between the trimmed V and J ends, which lost 0 bases and 3 bases, there was a span of 7 bases. There are 13 residues in the CDR3. The CDR3 here is CASSLGANYEQYF. CDR3 DNA: TGCGCCAGCAGCTTGGGGGCGAACTACGAGCAGTACTTC.

As DNA, the CDR3 is TGTGCCAGCAGTTCCCGTACTAGCGGGAGGGCCCGTGGAGAGACCCAGTACTTC. Its protein product is CASSSRTSGRARGETQYF. V is TRBV6-2 or TRBV6-3 and J is TRBJ2-5, with TRBD2 matching 13 bases. After removal of 4 bases from V and 4 bases from J, the junction contained 12 bases not matched to a gene. Germline CDR1 and CDR2: MNHEY and SVGEGT. The CDR3 loop spans 18 amino acids.

This clone was found once. The rearrangement links TRBV25-1 to TRBJ2-1, with D tentatively TRBD2 (6 bases). The length of the CDR3 is 16 residues. The V end was cut by 6 bases, the J end by 1 base, with 16 bases between. Germline V lookup: CDR1 MGHDK, CDR2 SYGVNS. CDR3 in DNA: TGTGCCAGCAGCAATAAGGGGACTCCTTCCTACAATGAGCAGTTCTTC. It codes for CASSNKGTPSYNEQFF. Drawing the rest from reference TRBV25-1 and TRBJ2-1, the complete variable domain is EADIYQTPRYLVIGTGKKITLECSQTMGHDKMYWYQQDPGMELHLIHYSYGVNSTEKGDLSSESTVSRIRTEHFPLTLESARPSHTSQYLCASSNKGTPSYNEQFFGPGTRLTVL.

This clone was counted a few times. The rearrangement joins TRBV5-1 to TRBJ1-2, with D perhaps TRBD1 (5 bases). Germline assignment: CDR1 SGHRS and CDR2 YFSETQ. The V end was cut by 4 bases, the J end by 2 bases, with 12 bases between. This CDR3 region has 14 residues. The CDR3 region is CASSREGSNYGYTF. The CDR3 DNA reads TGCGCCAGCAGCAGGGAGGGGTCAAACTATGGCTACACCTTC.